A selection of T cell receptor beta chains follows, all from one sample in a study of lymphopenia after photon versus proton radiotherapy. Repertoires were generated with immunoSEQ multiplex PCR, while TCRdb's copy carries only in-frame clones and drops some. The data hold about 62,000 clones, with about nine tenths observed a single time. Sequencing was performed on peripheral blood, taken from a patient treated with proton-based radiotherapy. The receptors here all came from a man of 80 years or more with esophageal cancer. Each CDR3 is given with its conserved first and last residue. The D gene is left open where the match is weak. A row's size may be missing; if present it is once, few, many or a size class.

.,TRBD2,TRBJ2-1,TRBV7-2,TGTGCCAGCAGCCTTCTAGCGGGAGGGGAGGGTGAGCAGTTCTTC,CASSLLAGGEGEQFF
.,.,TRBJ2-5,TRBV9,TGTGCCAGCAGCGTATTTGGGGGTCAGGAGACCCAGTACTTC,CASSVFGGQETQYF
once,TRBD1,TRBJ2-5,TRBV5-1,TGCGCCAGCAGCTGGGCGACAGGGGACCAAGAGACCCAGTACTTC,CASSWATGDQETQYF
.,.,TRBJ1-2,TRBV9,TGTGCCAGCAGCGTTCTTGGACGGAACTATGGCTACACCTTC,CASSVLGRNYGYTF
.,.,TRBJ2-5,TRBV5-1,TGCGCCAGCAGCTCGAAATTTACAGGAACGGAGACCCAGTACTTC,CASSSKFTGTETQYF
.,TRBD1,TRBJ2-3,TRBV13,TGTGCCAGCAGCTCAGGGGGCCGGGTCACAGATACGCAGTATTTT,CASSSGGRVTDTQYF
.,.,TRBJ2-2,TRBV7-9,TGTGCCAGCAGCTCCAGGACTGGGAAGAGCGGGGAGCTGTTTTTT,CASSSRTGKSGELFF
.,TRBD2,TRBJ2-1,TRBV5-4,TGTGCCAGCAGTTCACTAGCGGGAGGGTTCAATGAGCAGTTCTTC,CASSSLAGGFNEQFF
once,TRBD1,TRBJ1-1,TRBV7-6,TGTGCCAGCATCCGCTTGGGGCAGGGGGCACTGGGGAACACTGAAGCTTTCTTT,CASIRLGQGALGNTEAFF
.,.,TRBJ2-3,TRBV19,TGTGCCAGTAGAGAGCGGATTGGCACAGATACGCAGTATTTT,CASRERIGTDTQYF
.,.,TRBJ2-5,TRBV7-3,TGTGCCAGCAGCTTAACTTCGGGAGAGACCCAGTACTTC,CASSLTSGETQYF
once,TRBD1,TRBJ2-5,TRBV14,TGTGCCAGCAGCCAATTAACAGGGGGCGAAGAGACCCAGTACTTC,CASSQLTGGEETQYF
.,.,TRBJ1-2,TRBV5-4,TGTGCCAGCAGCGTGACACAGGGCCGAGACTATGGCTACACCTTC,CASSVTQGRDYGYTF
.,.,TRBJ2-7,TRBV5-1,TGCGCCAGCAGCTTGTTCGCGGATATTCGGTACGAGCAGTACTTC,CASSLFADIRYEQYF
few,.,TRBJ1-5,TRBV18,TGTGCCAGCTCACCATTGGGGGATGGCAATCAGCCCCAGCATTTT,CASSPLGDGNQPQHF
.,.,TRBJ1-6,TRBV18,TGTGCCAGCTCACCCTCTGGAAAAGACTCACCCCTCCACTTT,CASSPSGKDSPLHF
.,TRBD2,TRBJ2-3,TRBV7-7,TGTGCTAGCTCTCATAGCGGGGACACAGATACGCAGTATTTT,CASSHSGDTDTQYF
.,.,TRBJ2-7,TRBV21-1,TGTGCCAGCAGCAAAAGGCCGGGGAGCGGATACGAGCAGTACTTC,CASSKRPGSGYEQYF
.,.,TRBJ2-3,TRBV5-1,TGCGCCAGCAGCTTGGCCGGTCGCCTGGATACGCAGTATTTT,CASSLAGRLDTQYF
.,.,TRBJ2-7,TRBV29-1,TGCAGCGTTGAAGATCCAGCTTCCTACGAGCAGTACTTC,CSVEDPASYEQYF
.,TRBD1,TRBJ1-6,TRBV11-2,TGTGCCAGCAGCTTCCGAGGGACAGGGGCGCAGCCCCTCCACTTT,CASSFRGTGAQPLHF
.,TRBD1,TRBJ1-3,TRBV5-1,TGCGCCAGCAGCTCGGCTACAGGGGTGATACGTGGAAACACCATATATTTT,CASSSATGVIRGNTIYF
.,.,TRBJ2-7,TRBV2,TGTGCCAGCAGTGAACTCCCGCACTGGCCGCCCTCCTACGAGCAGTACTTC,CASSELPHWPPSYEQYF
.,.,TRBJ1-1,TRBV7-2,TGTGCCAGCAGCTTAATCCCGGGTTACACTGAAGCTTTCTTT,CASSLIPGYTEAFF
.,.,TRBJ2-1,TRBV30,TGTGCCTGGAGGGACGGCCCCGGACGGCTGCTCTACAATGAGCAGTTCTTC,CAWRDGPGRLLYNEQFF
.,.,TRBJ1-2,TRBV6-6,TGTGCCAGCAGTTACGATGGCAGGAGCTATGGCTACACCTTC,CASSYDGRSYGYTF
.,.,TRBJ2-7,TRBV11-2,TGTGCCAGCAGCTTAGACGGCGGTAGTGACTCCTACGAGCAGTACTTC,CASSLDGGSDSYEQYF
few,.,TRBJ1-1,TRBV11-3,TGTGCCAGCAGCTTAGGCAGAAACACTGAAGCTTTCTTT,CASSLGRNTEAFF
.,.,TRBJ2-7,TRBV29-1,TGCAGCGTCCCGGGCTCTAGCTCCTACGAGCAGTACTTC,CSVPGSSSYEQYF
.,.,TRBJ2-1,TRBV5-4,TGTGCCAGCAGCTTTCGACTCGGGCAGATAAACAATGAGCAGTTCTTC,CASSFRLGQINNEQFF
few,TRBD1,TRBJ1-1,TRBV10-3,TGTGCCATCAGTGAGGTGACAGGGATAAATGCTTTCTTT,CAISEVTGINAFF
.,.,TRBJ2-3,TRBV7-9,TGTGCCAGCAGCTCCTGGGGGTCGTTTGATACGCAGTATTTT,CASSSWGSFDTQYF
.,.,TRBJ2-1,TRBV7-3,TGTGCCAGCAGCTCAGAGGGGACTTACAATGAGCAGTTCTTC,CASSSEGTYNEQFF
.,.,TRBJ1-1,TRBV4-3,TGCGCCAGCAGCCGACAAAGAACAGGGTTCACTGAAGCTTTCTTT,CASSRQRTGFTEAFF
.,.,TRBJ2-1,TRBV10-1,TGCGCCAGCAGTGAGTCAAGGACTGAGTACAATGAGCAGTTCTTC,CASSESRTEYNEQFF
.,TRBD1,TRBJ2-1,TRBV5-4,TGTGCCAGCAGCTCCCCAGGACAGGGGTACAATGAGCAGTTCTTC,CASSSPGQGYNEQFF
.,.,TRBJ1-1,TRBV7-7,TGTGCCAGCAGCCCCTTGGGATTAGGCAGGGGAGGGCACACTGAAGCTTTCTTT,CASSPLGLGRGGHTEAFF
.,TRBD1,TRBJ1-4,TRBV7-6,TGTGCCAGCAGCTCTCGCACGGACAGGGGAAATGAAAAACTGTTTTTT,CASSSRTDRGNEKLFF
.,TRBD2,TRBJ2-1,TRBV7-8,TGTGTGGCGGGAGTAAGGAATGAGCAGTTCTTC,CVAGVRNEQFF
.,TRBD1,TRBJ2-5,TRBV27,TGTGCCAGCAGTCTCGGACAGGGGCCACAAGAGACCCAGTACTTC,CASSLGQGPQETQYF
.,TRBD2,TRBJ2-1,TRBV6-6,TGTGCCAGCAGTCCTTCGGGGGGAGGTGAGCAGTTCTTC,CASSPSGGGEQFF
.,.,TRBJ1-2,TRBV2,TGTGCCAGCAGTCCCGACGGGGCCTATGGCTACACCTTC,CASSPDGAYGYTF
.,.,TRBJ2-3,TRBV7-8,TGTGCCAGCAGCTTAGCGGGAGTAAGCACAGATACGCAGTATTTT,CASSLAGVSTDTQYF
.,.,TRBJ2-1,TRBV10-1,TGCGCCAGCAGTGAGGGCAGGGTATACAATGAGCAGTTCTTC,CASSEGRVYNEQFF
.,.,TRBJ2-7,TRBV6-5,TGTGCCAGCAGTTACTCGACCCTCGGGGGCAGGGAGCAGTACTTC,CASSYSTLGGREQYF
.,.,TRBJ2-1,TRBV27,TGTGCCAGCAGTTTATCAGGGAGCTCCTACAATGAGCAGTTCTTC,CASSLSGSSYNEQFF
.,.,TRBJ2-2,TRBV7-8,TGTGCCAGCAGCTTCCGGACAGACACCGGGGAGCTGTTTTTT,CASSFRTDTGELFF
.,.,TRBJ2-2,TRBV2,TGTGCCAGCAGTTTTAGAGGGGTGGGAAACACCGGGGAGCTGTTTTTT,CASSFRGVGNTGELFF
.,.,TRBJ2-6,TRBV16,TGTGCCAGCAGCACCATCTCAGGGGCCAACGTCCTGACTTTC,CASSTISGANVLTF
.,.,TRBJ2-1,TRBV4-1,TGCGCCAGCAGCCAAACGTTGGGCTTGAGCTCCTACAATGAGCAGTTCTTC,CASSQTLGLSSYNEQFF
.,.,TRBJ1-1,TRBV28,TGTGCCAGCAGTAGACAGAGGAACACTGAAGCTTTCTTT,CASSRQRNTEAFF
.,.,TRBJ2-2,TRBV19,TGTGCCAGTAGTATAGGCGGAGGGTCCGCCGGGGAGCTGTTTTTT,CASSIGGGSAGELFF
once,TRBD1,TRBJ2-3,TRBV7-2,TGTGCCAGCAGCTCTGACGGGACAGCGCAGTATTTT,CASSSDGTAQYF